This T cell receptor beta chain was documented in a study of CD8 T cells in ankylosing spondylitis. The study, taken as a whole, reports: Significant enrichment of disease-linked clones was reportedly seen in matched ankylosing spondylitis synovial fluid. Made up of under ten highly homologous variants, a TCR beta motif appeared characteristic of ankylosing spondylitis blood. Some of the motif variants had earlier been found in reactive arthritis patients' fluid and blood. CD8+ by phenotype, disease-linked clones were relatively rare in peripheral blood.

Quantitative barcoded 5'-RACE was used to prepare TCR beta libraries. Each CDR3 protein is one row after TCRdb ran MiXCR on the 5' RACE reads. Of about 440,000 distinct CDR3 sequences listed, roughly 18% were seen once; the top ten hold 1%. CDR3 length equals 14 residues. V was cut by 2 bases and J by 1 base, with 8 bases left in between. Germline V gene lookup returns CDR1 MNHNS and CDR2 SASEGT. This clonotype was seen more than once but under ten times. Its antigen remains unidentified. Sequences were obtained from blood, either unsorted or a sorted T cell fraction (not recorded which). This rearrangement joins TRBV6-1 to TRBJ1-1, with D unresolved. The TCR comes from a male donor with ankylosing spondylitis. This CDR3 is CASSESWWNTEAFF. In nucleotides, the CDR3 is TGTGCCAGCAGTGAATCGTGGTGGAACACTGAAGCTTTCTTT.